This T cell receptor beta chain emerged from a study of cytomegalovirus exposure and HLA in healthy donors. Findings and caveats of the study: Many donors carried some public TCRs, although rarity characterized most TCR sequences.

Vbeta (60) and Jbeta (13) primers were used in the PCR. Profiling relied on immunoSEQ multiplex PCR, and the TCRdb table lists in-frame clones only, not all of them. This table holds approximately 190,000 clones, more than 65% found once. The CDR3 runs 18 residues. Germline V lookup: CDR1 SGHRS, CDR2 YFSETQ. V lost 3 bases and J 0 bases, leaving 16 bases between the germline ends. Comments on this clone: Its antigen is unknown.

The material sequenced was PBMCs. The chain has TRBV5-1 and TRBJ2-6, with D perhaps TRBD1 (6 bases). This receptor was obtained from a man in his forties or fifties in good health and CMV-seropositive. The CDR3 reads CASSSSMGHLSGANVLTF. The CDR3 nucleotides read TGCGCCAGCAGCTCTTCTATGGGACACCTCTCTGGGGCCAACGTCCTGACTTTC.